This T cell receptor (beta chain) was sequenced in a study of blood T cell repertoires in COVID-19. Per the germline V gene, CDR1 is SNHLY and CDR2 is FYNNEI. With 8 bases removed from V and 5 bases from J, the gap between germline ends came to 18 bases. The CDR3 spans 15 residues. The repertoire was sequenced with immunoSEQ multiplex PCR; TCRdb's copy has only in-frame clones and lacks some. Seen here are around 160,000 clones, 86% observed once, and the top ten hold more than 0.75%. The chain uses TRBV2 and TRBJ1-4; D is ambiguous. This TCR came from a man younger than 30 with acute or convalescent COVID-19. The sample consisted of peripheral blood. CDR3 sequence (DNA): TGTGCCAGCCAAACTTACAGCCTGCGAAATGAAAAACTGTTTTTT. As protein: CASQTYSLRNEKLFF.